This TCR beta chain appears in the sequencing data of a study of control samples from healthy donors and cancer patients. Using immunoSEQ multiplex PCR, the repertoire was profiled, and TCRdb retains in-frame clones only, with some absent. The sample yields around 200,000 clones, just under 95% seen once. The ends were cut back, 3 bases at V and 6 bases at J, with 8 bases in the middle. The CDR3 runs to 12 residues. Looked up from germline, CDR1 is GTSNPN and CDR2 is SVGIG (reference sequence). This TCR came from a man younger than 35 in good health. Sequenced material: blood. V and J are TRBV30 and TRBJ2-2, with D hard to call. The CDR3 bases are TGTGCCTGGAGGCGCAGCTCCGGGGAGCTGTTTTTT. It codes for CAWRRSSGELFF.